The clone carrying this T cell receptor beta chain was detected ten times or more. No antigen is known for it. This record comes from a study of PD-L1 blockade in urothelial cancer. Study results and limitations: At 3 weeks on treatment, tumor-associated clones expanded more with durable benefit.

Trimming pared 0 bases from V and 6 bases from J, leaving 10 bases between. The CDR3 runs to 13 residues. Germline V gene lookup returns CDR1 SGHNT and CDR2 YYREEE (reference sequence). TCRdb's copy holds only in-frame clones and misses some; the assay was immunoSEQ multiplex PCR. The table records under 55,000 clones, approximately 78% of them present only once. Time point noted: peripheral blood 6 weeks after treatment start. The V call is TRBV5-4, the J call TRBJ2-7; no clear D gene. The source material was PBMCs, sampled around atezolizumab (anti-PD-L1) treatment. This sequence originates from a man between 60 and 70 years old with urothelial cancer. The CDR3 loop reads CASSLGLAVEQYF. The CDR3 nucleotides are TGTGCCAGCAGCTTGGGGCTGGCCGTCGAGCAGTACTTC.